This is a list of T cell receptor beta chains from one sample in a study of T-cell memory formation after mild COVID-19. In TCRdb, the 5' RACE reads were re-called with MiXCR into one record per CDR3 protein. Of around 340,000 distinct CDR3 sequences detected, around 21% appear once; the ten largest clones hold about an eighth. The source material was PBMCs or a T cell subset sorted from them (not recorded which). These receptor sequences come from an adult woman who had mild COVID-19 (a few samples of this study predate the infection). Cell type and time point are not known. Both conserved end residues are part of each CDR3. Fields, in order: J gene, CDR3 length, D gene, clone size, V gene, CDR3 protein, CDR3 DNA. The D gene is left open where the match is weak. Expanded clones are given a class, and other clones once, few, many or no size at all.

J: TRBJ2-7; length: 19; D: TRBD2; size: .; V: TRBV7-9; CDR3: CASSSLRGTSGSLNYEQYF; DNA: TGTGCCAGCAGTTCTCTCCGGGGGACTAGCGGGAGCCTTAACTACGAGCAGTACTTC
J: TRBJ1-3; length: 15; D: TRBD1; size: .; V: TRBV2; CDR3: CASSATDRAGNTIYF; DNA: TGTGCCAGCAGTGCCACCGACAGGGCTGGAAACACCATATATTTT
J: TRBJ1-2; length: 15; D: .; size: many; V: TRBV15; CDR3: CATRPEGGSSYGYTF; DNA: TGTGCCACCAGGCCGGAGGGCGGGTCGAGCTATGGCTACACCTTC
J: TRBJ1-2; length: 17; D: TRBD1; size: .; V: TRBV25-1; CDR3: CASSESGGAARSYGYTF; DNA: TGTGCCAGCAGTGAATCAGGGGGCGCCGCTCGCTCTTATGGCTACACCTTC
J: TRBJ2-7; length: 15; D: .; size: .; V: TRBV29-1; CDR3: CSVAMYAGSGYEQYF; DNA: TGCAGCGTTGCCATGTATGCAGGGTCGGGCTACGAGCAGTACTTC
J: TRBJ2-1; length: 14; D: TRBD2; size: .; V: TRBV4-2; CDR3: CASSPLLAGDEQFF; DNA: TGTGCCAGCAGCCCTTTACTAGCGGGGGATGAGCAGTTCTTC
J: TRBJ1-2; length: 14; D: .; size: .; V: TRBV2; CDR3: CASRAGVDLYGYTF; DNA: TGTGCCAGCAGGGCAGGGGTGGACCTCTATGGCTACACCTTC
J: TRBJ1-1; length: 13; D: .; size: .; V: TRBV12-3/TRBV12-4; CDR3: CAMPPRRSTEAFF; DNA: TGTGCCATGCCCCCTCGGCGGAGCACTGAAGCTTTCTTT
J: TRBJ2-2; length: 16; D: TRBD1; size: few; V: TRBV4-3; CDR3: CASSQWGTGNTGELFF; DNA: TGCGCCAGCAGCCAATGGGGGACAGGGAACACCGGGGAGCTGTTTTTT
J: TRBJ2-2; length: 15; D: TRBD1; size: .; V: TRBV12-3/TRBV12-4; CDR3: CASSLGQGLPGELFF; DNA: TGTGCCAGCAGTTTGGGACAGGGGTTGCCCGGGGAGCTGTTTTTT
J: TRBJ2-3; length: 17; D: TRBD2; size: .; V: TRBV7-2; CDR3: CASSLRRRVSGSDTQYF; DNA: TGTGCCAGCAGCTTAAGGCGTCGGGTTAGCGGGTCAGATACGCAGTATTTT